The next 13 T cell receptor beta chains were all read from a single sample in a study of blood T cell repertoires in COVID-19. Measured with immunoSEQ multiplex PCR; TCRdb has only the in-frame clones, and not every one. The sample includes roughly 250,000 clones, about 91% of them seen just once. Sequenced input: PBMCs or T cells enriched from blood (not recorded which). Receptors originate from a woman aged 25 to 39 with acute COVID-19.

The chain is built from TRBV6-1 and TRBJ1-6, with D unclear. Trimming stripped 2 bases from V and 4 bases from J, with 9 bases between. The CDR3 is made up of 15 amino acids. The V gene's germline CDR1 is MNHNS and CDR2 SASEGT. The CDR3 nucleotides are TGTGCCAGCAGTGAAAGGGAGAATTATAATTCACCCCTCCACTTT. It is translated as CASSERENYNSPLHF.

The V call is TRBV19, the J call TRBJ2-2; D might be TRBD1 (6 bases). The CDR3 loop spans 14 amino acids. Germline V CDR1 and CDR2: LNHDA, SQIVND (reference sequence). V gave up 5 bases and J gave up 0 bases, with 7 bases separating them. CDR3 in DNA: TGTGCCAGTAGTCCAGGGGCGAACACCGGGGAGCTGTTTTTT. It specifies CASSPGANTGELFF.

For the CDR3, the DNA is TGCGCCAGCAGCTTGCCTCGGACACGACCCTTTCGCTATGGCTACACCTTC. This encodes CASSLPRTRPFRYGYTF. The gene calls are TRBV5-1 and TRBJ1-2; D is possibly TRBD1 (5 bases). This CDR3 has 17 amino acids. Trimming cost V 1 base and J 4 bases, with 20 bases left between them. Per germline, CDR1 SGHRS and CDR2 YFSETQ.

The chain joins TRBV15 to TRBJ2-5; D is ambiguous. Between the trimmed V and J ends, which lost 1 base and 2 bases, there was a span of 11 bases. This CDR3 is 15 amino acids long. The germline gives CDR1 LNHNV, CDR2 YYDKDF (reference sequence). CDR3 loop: CATSRVRGAQETQYF. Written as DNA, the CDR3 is TGTGCCACCAGCAGAGTTCGAGGTGCTCAAGAGACCCAGTACTTC.

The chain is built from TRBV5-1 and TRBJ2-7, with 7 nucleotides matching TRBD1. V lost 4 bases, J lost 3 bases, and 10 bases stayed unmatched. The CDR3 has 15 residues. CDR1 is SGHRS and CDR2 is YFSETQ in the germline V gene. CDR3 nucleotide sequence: TGCGCCAGCAGCCCAAATGACAGGGTTTACTACGAGCAGTACTTC. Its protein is CASSPNDRVYYEQYF.

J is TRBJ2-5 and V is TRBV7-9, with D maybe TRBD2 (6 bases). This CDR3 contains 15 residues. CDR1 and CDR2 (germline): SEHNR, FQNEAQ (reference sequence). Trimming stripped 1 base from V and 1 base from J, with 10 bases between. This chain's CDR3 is CASSLVGGFQETQYF. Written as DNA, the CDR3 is TGTGCCAGCAGCTTAGTTGGGGGGTTCCAAGAGACCCAGTACTTC. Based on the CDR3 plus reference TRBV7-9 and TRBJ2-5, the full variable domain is DTGVSQNPRHKITKRGQNVTFRCDPISEHNRLYWYRQTLGQGPEFLTYFQNEAQLEKSRLLSDRFSAERPKGSFSTLEIQRTEQGDSAMYLCASSLVGGFQETQYFGPGTRLLVL.

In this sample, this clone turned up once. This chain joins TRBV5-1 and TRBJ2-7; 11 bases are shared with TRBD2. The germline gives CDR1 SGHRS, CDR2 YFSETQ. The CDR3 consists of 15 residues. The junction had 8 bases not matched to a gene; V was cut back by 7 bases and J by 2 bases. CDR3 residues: CASAILAGAAYEQYF. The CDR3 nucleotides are TGCGCCAGCGCCATACTAGCGGGGGCCGCCTACGAGCAGTACTTC.

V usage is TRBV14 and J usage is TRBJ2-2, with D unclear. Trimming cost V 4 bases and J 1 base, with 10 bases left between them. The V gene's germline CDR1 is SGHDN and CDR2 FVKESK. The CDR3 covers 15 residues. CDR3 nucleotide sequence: TGTGCCAGCAGCCCCGACCGGGTGAACACCGGGGAGCTGTTTTTT. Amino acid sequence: CASSPDRVNTGELFF.

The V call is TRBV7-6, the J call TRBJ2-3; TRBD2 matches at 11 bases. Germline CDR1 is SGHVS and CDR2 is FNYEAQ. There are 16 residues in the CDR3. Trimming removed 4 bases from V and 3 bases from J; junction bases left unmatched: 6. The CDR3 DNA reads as TGTGCCAGCAGCTCAGTAGCGGGGGGGAGGACAGATACGCAGTATTTT. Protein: CASSSVAGGRTDTQYF.

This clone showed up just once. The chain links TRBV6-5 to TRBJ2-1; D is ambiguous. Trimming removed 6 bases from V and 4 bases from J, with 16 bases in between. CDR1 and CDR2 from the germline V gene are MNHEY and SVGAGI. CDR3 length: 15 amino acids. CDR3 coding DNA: TGTGCCAGCAGCGCACAGAGTACCTCGTACAATGAGCAGTTCTTC. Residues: CASSAQSTSYNEQFF.

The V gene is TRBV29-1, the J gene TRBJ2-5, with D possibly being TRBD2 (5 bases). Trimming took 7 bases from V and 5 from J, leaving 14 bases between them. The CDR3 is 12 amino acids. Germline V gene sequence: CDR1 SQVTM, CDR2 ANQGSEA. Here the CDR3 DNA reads TGCAGCGCCGCCGGGATCGGGGAGACCCAGTACTTC. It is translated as CSAAGIGETQYF. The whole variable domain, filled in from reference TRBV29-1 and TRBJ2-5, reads SAVISQKPSRDICQRGTSLTIQCQVDSQVTMMFWYRQQPGQSLTLIATANQGSEATYESGFVIDKFPISRPNLTFSTLTVSNMSPEDSSIYLCSAAGIGETQYFGPGTRLLVL.

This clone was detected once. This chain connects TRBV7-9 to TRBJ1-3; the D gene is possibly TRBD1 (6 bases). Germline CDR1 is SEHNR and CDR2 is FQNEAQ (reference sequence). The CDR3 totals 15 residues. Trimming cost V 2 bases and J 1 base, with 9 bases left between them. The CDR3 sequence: CASSLNRDSGNTIYF. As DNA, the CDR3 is TGTGCCAGCAGCTTAAACAGGGATTCTGGAAACACCATATATTTT.

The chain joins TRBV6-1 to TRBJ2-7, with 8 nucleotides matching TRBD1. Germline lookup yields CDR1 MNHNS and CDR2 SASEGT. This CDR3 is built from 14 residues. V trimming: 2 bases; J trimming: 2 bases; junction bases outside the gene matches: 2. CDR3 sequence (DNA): TGTGCCAGCAGTGAATTCAGGGGGCCCTACGAGCAGTACTTC. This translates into CASSEFRGPYEQYF.